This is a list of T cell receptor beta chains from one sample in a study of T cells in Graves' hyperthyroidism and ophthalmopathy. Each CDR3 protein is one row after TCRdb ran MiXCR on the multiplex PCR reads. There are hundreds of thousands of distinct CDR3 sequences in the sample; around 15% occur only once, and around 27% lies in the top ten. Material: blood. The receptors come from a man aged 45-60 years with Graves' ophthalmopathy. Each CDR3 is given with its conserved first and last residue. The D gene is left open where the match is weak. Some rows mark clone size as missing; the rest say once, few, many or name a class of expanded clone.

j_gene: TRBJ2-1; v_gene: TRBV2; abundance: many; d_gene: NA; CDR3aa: CASSEEGFYNEQFF; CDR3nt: TGTGCCAGCAGTGAAGAGGGATTTTACAATGAGCAGTTCTTC
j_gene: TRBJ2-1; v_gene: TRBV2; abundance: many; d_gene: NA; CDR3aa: CASSDSGYQDEQFF; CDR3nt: TGTGCCAGCAGTGATTCAGGGTATCAGGATGAGCAGTTCTTC
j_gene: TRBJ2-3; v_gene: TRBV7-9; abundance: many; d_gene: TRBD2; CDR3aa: CASSLGTSKDTQYF; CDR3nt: TGTGCCAGCAGCTTAGGGACTAGCAAAGATACGCAGTATTTT
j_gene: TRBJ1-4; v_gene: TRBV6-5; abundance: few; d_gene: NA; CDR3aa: CASSYDPSAGEKLFF; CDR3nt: TGTGCCAGCAGTTACGACCCCTCAGCGGGTGAAAAACTGTTTTTT
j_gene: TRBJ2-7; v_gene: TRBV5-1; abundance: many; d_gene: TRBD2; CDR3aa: CASSPIAGASYEQYF; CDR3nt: TGCGCCAGCAGCCCGATAGCGGGAGCCTCCTACGAGCAGTACTTC
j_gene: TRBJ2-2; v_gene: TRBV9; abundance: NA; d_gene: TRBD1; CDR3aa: CASSVGTGDTGELFF; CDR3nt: TGTGCCAGCAGCGTGGGCACAGGGGACACCGGGGAGCTGTTTTTT
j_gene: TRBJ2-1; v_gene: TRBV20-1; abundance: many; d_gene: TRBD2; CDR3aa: CSARRTSGINYNEQFF; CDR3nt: TGCAGTGCTAGAAGGACTAGCGGGATAAATTACAATGAGCAGTTCTTC
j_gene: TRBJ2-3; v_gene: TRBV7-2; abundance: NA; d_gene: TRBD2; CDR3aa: CASSFGLAGAGDTQYF; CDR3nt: TGTGCCAGCAGCTTCGGACTAGCGGGAGCCGGGGATACGCAGTATTTT
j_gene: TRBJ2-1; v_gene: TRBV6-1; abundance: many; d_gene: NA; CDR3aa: CASSGLTRLPNEQFF; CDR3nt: TGTGCCAGCAGTGGGCTAACACGGTTGCCCAATGAGCAGTTCTTC
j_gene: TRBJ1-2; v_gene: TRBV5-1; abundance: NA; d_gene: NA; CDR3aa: CASSLEFRDGYTF; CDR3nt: TGCGCCAGCAGCCTGGAGTTCAGAGACGGCTACACCTTC
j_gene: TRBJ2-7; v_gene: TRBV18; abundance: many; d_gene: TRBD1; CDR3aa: CASSRDRASEQYF; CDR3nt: TGTGCCAGCTCAAGGGACAGGGCTTCCGAGCAGTACTTC
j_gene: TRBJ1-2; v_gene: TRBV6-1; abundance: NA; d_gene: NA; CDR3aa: CASSVTGRDYDYTF; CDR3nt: TGTGCCAGCAGCGTCACGGGGCGAGACTATGACTACACCTTC
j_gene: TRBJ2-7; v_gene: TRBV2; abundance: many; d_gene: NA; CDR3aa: CASRTTGQPAEQYF; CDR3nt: TGTGCCAGCCGAACGACCGGGCAGCCCGCCGAGCAGTACTTC
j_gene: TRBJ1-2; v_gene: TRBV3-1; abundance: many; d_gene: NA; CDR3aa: CASSQKTGYYTF; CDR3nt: TGTGCCAGCAGCCAGAAAACAGGGTACTACACCTTC
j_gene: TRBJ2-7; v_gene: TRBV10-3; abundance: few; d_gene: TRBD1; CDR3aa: CAISFRTGMCEQYF; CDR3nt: TGTGCCATCAGCTTTAGGACAGGGATGTGCGAGCAGTACTTC
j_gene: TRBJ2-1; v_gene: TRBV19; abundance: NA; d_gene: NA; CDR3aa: CASSTNLGNEQFF; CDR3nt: TGTGCCAGTAGTACCAATCTGGGAAATGAGCAGTTCTTC
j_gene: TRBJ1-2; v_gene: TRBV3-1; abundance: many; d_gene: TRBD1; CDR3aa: CASSMGQGAGYTF; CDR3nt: TGTGCCAGCAGCATGGGACAGGGGGCTGGCTACACCTTC
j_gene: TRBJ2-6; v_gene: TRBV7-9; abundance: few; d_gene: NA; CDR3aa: CASSLARGSGANVLTF; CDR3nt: TGTGCCAGCAGCTTAGCCAGGGGATCCGGGGCCAACGTCCTGACTTTC
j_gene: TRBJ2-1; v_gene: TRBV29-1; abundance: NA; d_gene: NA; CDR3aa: CSVAEGRGEQFF; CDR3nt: TGCAGCGTTGCTGAGGGTCGGGGTGAGCAGTTCTTC
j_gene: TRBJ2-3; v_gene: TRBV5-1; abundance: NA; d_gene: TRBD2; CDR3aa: CASSPISGGLDTQYF; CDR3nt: TGCGCCAGCAGCCCGATTAGCGGGGGTTTAGATACGCAGTATTTT
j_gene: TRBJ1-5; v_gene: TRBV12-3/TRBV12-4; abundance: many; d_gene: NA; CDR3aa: CASSLMGSVQPQHF; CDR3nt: TGTGCCAGCAGTTTAATGGGGTCGGTTCAGCCCCAGCATTTT
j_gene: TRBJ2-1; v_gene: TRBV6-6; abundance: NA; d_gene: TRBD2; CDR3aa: CASSYALAGGIYNEQFF; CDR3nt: TGTGCCAGCAGTTACGCCCTAGCGGGAGGCATCTACAATGAGCAGTTCTTC
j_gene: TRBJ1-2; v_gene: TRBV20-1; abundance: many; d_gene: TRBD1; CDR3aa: CSAAPGTAYGYTF; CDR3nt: TGCAGTGCCGCACCCGGGACAGCGTATGGCTACACCTTC
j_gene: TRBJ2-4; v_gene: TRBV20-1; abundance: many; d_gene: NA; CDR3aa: CSAIPENIQYF; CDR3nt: TGCAGTGCTATTCCCGAAAACATTCAGTACTTC
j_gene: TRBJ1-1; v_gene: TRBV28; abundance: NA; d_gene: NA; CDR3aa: CASRPNRMNTEAFF; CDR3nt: TGTGCCAGCAGGCCCAACAGGATGAACACTGAAGCTTTCTTT
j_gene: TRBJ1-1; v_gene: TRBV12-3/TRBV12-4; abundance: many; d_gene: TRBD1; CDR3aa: CASTSGTANTEAFF; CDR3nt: TGTGCCAGCACCTCCGGGACAGCGAACACTGAAGCTTTCTTT
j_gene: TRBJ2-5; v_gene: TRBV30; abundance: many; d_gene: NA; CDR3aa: CAWSETQETQYF; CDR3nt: TGTGCCTGGAGTGAAACACAAGAGACCCAGTACTTC
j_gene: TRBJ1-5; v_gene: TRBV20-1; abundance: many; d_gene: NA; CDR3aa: CSARGGRNQPQHF; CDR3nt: TGCAGTGCTAGAGGGGGCAGGAATCAGCCCCAGCATTTT
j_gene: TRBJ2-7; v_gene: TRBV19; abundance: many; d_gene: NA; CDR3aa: CASSTTLSGPYEQYF; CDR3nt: TGTGCCAGTAGTACTACTTTAAGCGGGCCCTACGAGCAGTACTTC
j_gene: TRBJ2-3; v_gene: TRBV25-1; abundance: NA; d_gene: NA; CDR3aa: CASSAISQAGRDTQYF; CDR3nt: TGTGCCAGCAGTGCAATTAGTCAGGCGGGTAGGGATACGCAGTATTTT
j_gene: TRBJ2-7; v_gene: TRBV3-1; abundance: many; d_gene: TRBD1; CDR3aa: CASSLTGEYYEQYF; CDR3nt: TGTGCCAGCAGCTTGACAGGGGAATACTACGAGCAGTACTTC
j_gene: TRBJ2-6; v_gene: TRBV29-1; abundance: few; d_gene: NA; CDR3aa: CSVEVLSRETGANVLTF; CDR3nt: TGCAGCGTTGAAGTCTTGAGTAGGGAGACTGGGGCCAACGTCCTGACTTTC
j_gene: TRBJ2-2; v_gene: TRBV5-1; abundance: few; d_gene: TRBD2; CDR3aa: CASSFPRRERNTGELFF; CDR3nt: TGCGCCAGCAGCTTCCCAAGGCGGGAGAGAAACACCGGGGAGCTGTTTTTT
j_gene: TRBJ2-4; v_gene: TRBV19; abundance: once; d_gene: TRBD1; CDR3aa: CASSIGTGIQYF; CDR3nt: TGTGCCAGTAGTATAGGGACAGGCATTCAGTACTTC
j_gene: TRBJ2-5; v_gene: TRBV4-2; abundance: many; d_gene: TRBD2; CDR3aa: CASSQDHIAGGETQYF; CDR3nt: TGTGCCAGCAGCCAAGATCATATTGCGGGAGGAGAGACCCAGTACTTC
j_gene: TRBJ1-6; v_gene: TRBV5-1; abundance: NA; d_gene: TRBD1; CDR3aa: CASRVGGQGGLPSPLHF; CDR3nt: TGCGCCAGCAGGGTGGGGGGACAGGGGGGATTACCTTCACCCCTCCACTTT
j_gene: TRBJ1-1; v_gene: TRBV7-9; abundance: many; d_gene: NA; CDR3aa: CASSTGASNTEAFF; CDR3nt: TGTGCCAGCAGCACGGGGGCCTCGAACACTGAAGCTTTCTTT
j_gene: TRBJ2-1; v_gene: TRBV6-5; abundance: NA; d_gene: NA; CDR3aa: CASSLHSSVNSYNEQFF; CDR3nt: TGTGCCAGCAGTCTACATTCGTCCGTCAACTCCTACAATGAGCAGTTCTTC
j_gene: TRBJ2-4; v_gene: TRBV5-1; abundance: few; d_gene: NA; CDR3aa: CASSPGFENIQYF; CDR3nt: TGCGCCAGCTCTCCGGGATTCGAAAACATTCAGTACTTC
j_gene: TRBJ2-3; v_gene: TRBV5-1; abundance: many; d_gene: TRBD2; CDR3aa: CASSLRTSGSTDTQYF; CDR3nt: TGCGCCAGCAGCTTGCGGACTAGCGGGAGCACAGATACGCAGTATTTT
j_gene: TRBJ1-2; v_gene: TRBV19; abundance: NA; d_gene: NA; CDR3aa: CASSSFPGSGYTF; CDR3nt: TGTGCCAGTAGTAGCTTCCCGGGGTCCGGCTACACCTTC
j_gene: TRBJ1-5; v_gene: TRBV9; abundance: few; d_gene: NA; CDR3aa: CASSVGSSNQPQHF; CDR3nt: TGTGCCAGCAGCGTTGGGAGTAGCAATCAGCCCCAGCATTTT
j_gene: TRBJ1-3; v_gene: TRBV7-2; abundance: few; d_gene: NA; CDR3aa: CASSLLGVGGNTIYF; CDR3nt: TGTGCCAGCAGCTTATTGGGGGTGGGAGGAAACACCATATATTTT
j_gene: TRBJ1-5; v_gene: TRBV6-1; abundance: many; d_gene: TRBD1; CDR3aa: CASSSNRGRGSNQPQHF; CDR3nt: TGTGCCAGCAGTTCAAACAGGGGAAGGGGTAGCAATCAGCCCCAGCATTTT
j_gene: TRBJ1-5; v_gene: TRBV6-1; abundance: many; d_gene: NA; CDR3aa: CAIQTRSALVGQPQHF; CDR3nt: TGTGCCATCCAGACTCGATCCGCGCTAGTTGGTCAGCCCCAGCATTTT
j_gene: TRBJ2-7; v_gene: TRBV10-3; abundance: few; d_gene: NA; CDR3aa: CAITRDPDYEQYF; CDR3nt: TGTGCCATCACCCGGGACCCGGACTACGAGCAGTACTTC
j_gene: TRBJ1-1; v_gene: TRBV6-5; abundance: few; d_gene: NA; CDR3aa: CASSYDRSTEAFF; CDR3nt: TGTGCCAGCAGTTATGACAGGAGCACTGAAGCTTTCTTT
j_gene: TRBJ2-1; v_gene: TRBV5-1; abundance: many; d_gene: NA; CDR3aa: CASSGGTTEQFF; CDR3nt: TGCGCCAGCAGCGGGGGGACCACTGAGCAGTTCTTC
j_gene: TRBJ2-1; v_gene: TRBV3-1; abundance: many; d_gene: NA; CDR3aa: CASSQVANEQFF; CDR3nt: TGTGCCAGCAGCCAAGTCGCGAATGAGCAGTTCTTC
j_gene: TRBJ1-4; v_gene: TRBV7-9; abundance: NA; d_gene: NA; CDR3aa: CASSSDTQEKLFF; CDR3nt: TGTGCCAGCAGCTCCGACACCCAGGAAAAACTGTTTTTT
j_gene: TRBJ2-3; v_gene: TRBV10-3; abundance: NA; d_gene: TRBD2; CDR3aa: CAISGTSGTTDTQYF; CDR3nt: TGTGCCATCAGCGGGACTAGCGGGACCACAGATACGCAGTATTTT
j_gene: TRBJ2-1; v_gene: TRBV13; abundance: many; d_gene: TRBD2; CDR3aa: CASSPHPGTSREQFF; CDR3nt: TGTGCCAGCAGCCCCCACCCCGGGACTAGCAGGGAGCAGTTCTTC
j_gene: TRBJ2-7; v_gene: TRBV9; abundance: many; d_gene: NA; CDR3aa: CASSVGEESSYEQYF; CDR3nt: TGTGCCAGCAGCGTAGGCGAGGAAAGCTCCTACGAGCAGTACTTC
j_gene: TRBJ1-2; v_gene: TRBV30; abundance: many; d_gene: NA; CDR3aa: CAWSVPLLGYTF; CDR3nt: TGTGCCTGGAGTGTACCCCTCTTAGGCTACACCTTC
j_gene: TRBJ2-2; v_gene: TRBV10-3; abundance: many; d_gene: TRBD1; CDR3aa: CAIRLDRAGELFF; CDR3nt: TGTGCCATCAGGCTGGACAGGGCCGGGGAGCTGTTTTTT